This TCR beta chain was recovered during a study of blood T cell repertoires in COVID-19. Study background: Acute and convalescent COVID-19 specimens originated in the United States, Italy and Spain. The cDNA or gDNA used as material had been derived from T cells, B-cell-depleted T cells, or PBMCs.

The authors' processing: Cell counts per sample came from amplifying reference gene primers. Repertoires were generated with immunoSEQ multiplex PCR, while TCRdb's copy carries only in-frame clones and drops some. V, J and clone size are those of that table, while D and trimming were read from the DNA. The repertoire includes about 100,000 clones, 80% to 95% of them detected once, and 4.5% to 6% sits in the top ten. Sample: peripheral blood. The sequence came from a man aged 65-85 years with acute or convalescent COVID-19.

Here the CDR3 reads CASSIGAAASPLHF. DNA for the CDR3: TGTGCCAGTAGTATTGGGGCGGCGGCTTCACCCCTCCACTTT. V usage is TRBV19 and J usage is TRBJ1-6; tentatively, D is TRBD1 (5 bases). Germline V lookup: CDR1 LNHDA, CDR2 SQIVND (reference sequence). The length of the CDR3 is 14 residues. V was clipped by 3 bases and J by 9 bases, with 12 bases between them.